Listed below are T cell receptor beta chains from one sample, sequenced in a study of Graves' ophthalmopathy and Graves' hyperthyroidism. Using its own MiXCR run on the multiplex PCR reads, TCRdb lists one record per CDR3 protein. Of 600,000 to 650,000 distinct CDR3 sequences listed, approximately 21% are singletons. The sequencing sample was made of peripheral blood. The receptors originated from a woman under 30 with stable Graves' hyperthyroidism. Some clones in this sample may be carry-over from other donors' samples. The CDR3 runs from the conserved cysteine through the conserved F or W. D genes are given only for firm matches. Not all rows give a size; the values are once, few, many and, for expanded clones, a class.

cdr3_length,clone_size,d_call,v_call,j_call,cdr3_nt,cdr3_aa
14,many,-,TRBV7-8,TRBJ1-2,TGTGCCAGCAGCGTGGGGGGCGGCGGGTATGGCTACACCTTC,CASSVGGGGYGYTF
16,-,TRBD1,TRBV5-1,TRBJ1-1,TGCGCCAGCAGCTTGTTTGGACAGGGGCTTAACACTGAAGCTTTCTTT,CASSLFGQGLNTEAFF
14,many,-,TRBV7-3,TRBJ1-6,TGTGCCAGCAGCTTAATGGGGAGGAATTCACCCCTCCACTTT,CASSLMGRNSPLHF
12,many,-,TRBV12-3/TRBV12-4,TRBJ1-1,TGTGCCAGCAGTGGACTGTCGAATGAAGCTTTCTTT,CASSGLSNEAFF
15,many,-,TRBV19,TRBJ1-5,TGTGCCAGTAGTATAGATCGGGGGGATGCTCAGCCCCAGCATTTT,CASSIDRGDAQPQHF
15,few,TRBD2,TRBV12-3/TRBV12-4,TRBJ2-7,TGTGCCAGCAGTTTTGGGACTAGCGGGGGGGGCGAGCAGTACTTC,CASSFGTSGGGEQYF
11,many,TRBD1,TRBV30,TRBJ1-1,TGTGCCTGGAGGGCAGGGGGGCAAGCTTTCTTT,CAWRAGGQAFF
15,few,TRBD2,TRBV30,TRBJ2-4,TGTGCCTGGAGAGGGCTAGCGGGGGGAAAAAACATTCAGTACTTC,CAWRGLAGGKNIQYF
15,few,-,TRBV11-2,TRBJ2-6,TGTGCCAGCAGAGTCTCAGGTCCCGGGGCCAACGTCCTGACTTTC,CASRVSGPGANVLTF
15,-,TRBD1,TRBV18,TRBJ2-5,TGTGCCAGCTCACCCGGGACAGGACACCAAGAGACCCAGTACTTC,CASSPGTGHQETQYF
14,-,TRBD1,TRBV2,TRBJ1-6,TGTGCCAGCACCGGAGGGGACAGGAATTCACCCCTCCACTTT,CASTGGDRNSPLHF
17,few,-,TRBV7-3,TRBJ2-2,TGTGCCAGCAGCTTAAAGGCAGGGAGAAGTGAGACCGGGGAGCTGTTTTTT,CASSLKAGRSETGELFF
15,many,-,TRBV24-1,TRBJ1-2,TGTGCCACCAGTGACCGCGGACCGCTAAGGAGTGGCTACACCTTC,CATSDRGPLRSGYTF
11,many,-,TRBV28,TRBJ1-2,TGTGCCAGCAGGATAAACGGCGGCTACACCTTC,CASRINGGYTF
17,many,-,TRBV20-1,TRBJ2-3,TGCAGTGCTAGAGATTCGCAGAGGCTTTCTCGCACAGATACGCAGTATTTT,CSARDSQRLSRTDTQYF
15,few,TRBD1,TRBV3-1,TRBJ2-5,TGTGCCAGCAGGCGACAGGGGACGTTTCTTGAGACCCAGTACTTC,CASRRQGTFLETQYF
15,many,TRBD1,TRBV13,TRBJ2-7,TGTGCCAGCAGCTTACCGGGACAGGGCTTGGGGGAGCAGTACTTC,CASSLPGQGLGEQYF
15,many,-,TRBV12-3/TRBV12-4,TRBJ1-5,TGTGCCAGCAGCCCCATACAGGGAGGAGGACAGCCCCAGCATTTT,CASSPIQGGGQPQHF
12,many,-,TRBV25-1,TRBJ1-2,TGTGCCAGCAGTGAGCGGCCTGATGGCTACACCTTC,CASSERPDGYTF
14,-,-,TRBV18,TRBJ2-7,TGTGCCAGCTCACCAGACAGGAACCCCTACGAGCAGTACTTC,CASSPDRNPYEQYF
14,many,-,TRBV19,TRBJ1-1,TGTGCCAGCCGGGGGGGAGCGTTTGACACTGAAGCTTTCTTT,CASRGGAFDTEAFF
14,many,-,TRBV3-1,TRBJ2-7,TGTGCCAGCAGCCAAATGGGGTCGACCTACGAGCAGTACTTC,CASSQMGSTYEQYF
14,many,-,TRBV6-1,TRBJ1-6,TGTGCCAGCAGGACCGGGACAATCAATTCACCCCTCCACTTT,CASRTGTINSPLHF
16,few,TRBD2,TRBV20-1,TRBJ2-7,TGCAGTGCTTCTTTAGCGGGCGGCTTCTTCTCCTACGAGCAGTACTTC,CSASLAGGFFSYEQYF
15,-,TRBD1,TRBV5-1,TRBJ1-3,TGCGCCAGCAGCTCCGGACAGGTCTCTGGAAACACCATATATTTT,CASSSGQVSGNTIYF
14,-,TRBD1,TRBV11-1,TRBJ1-1,TGTGCCAGCAGCTTGACAGGGGGTATGGCTGAAGCTTTCTTT,CASSLTGGMAEAFF
13,few,-,TRBV9,TRBJ2-4,TGTGCCAGCAGCGTAGAGGCAGGGGGGATTCAGTACTTC,CASSVEAGGIQYF
14,-,-,TRBV30,TRBJ1-2,TGTGCCTGGAGTGTACACAGGGCTACCTATGGCTACACCTTC,CAWSVHRATYGYTF
15,-,TRBD1,TRBV28,TRBJ2-7,TGTGCCAGCAGTCCGGGACAGGTCCACTCCTACGAGCAGTACTTC,CASSPGQVHSYEQYF
17,few,TRBD2,TRBV15,TRBJ2-7,TGTGCCACCAGCAGAGCGGGACTAGCGCGGAGGTCGCTCGAGCAGTACTTC,CATSRAGLARRSLEQYF
14,many,TRBD1,TRBV20-1,TRBJ1-6,TGCAGTGCGTCCGGGACAGGGCAAAATTCACCCCTCCACTTT,CSASGTGQNSPLHF
15,once,TRBD1,TRBV5-1,TRBJ2-7,TGCGCCAGCCGCCTAGGCGGGACAGGGGGCCGCGAGCAGTACTTC,CASRLGGTGGREQYF
14,many,TRBD2,TRBV19,TRBJ2-7,TGTGCCAGTAGTAAGCGGGAGGGCAGCTACGAGCAGTACTTC,CASSKREGSYEQYF
17,many,TRBD2,TRBV6-4,TRBJ2-7,TGTGCCAGCAGTGATCGTAGCGGGGGCCGGAGCTCATACGAGCAGTACTTC,CASSDRSGGRSSYEQYF
11,many,-,TRBV13,TRBJ1-2,TGTGCCAGCCTGGGGGAGAACGGCTACACCTTC,CASLGENGYTF
14,-,-,TRBV28,TRBJ1-2,TGTGCCAGCAGTTTATACGTGGCTTTTGGTGGCTACACCTTC,CASSLYVAFGGYTF
13,few,TRBD1,TRBV7-9,TRBJ2-2,TGTGCCGAGGACAGGGAGCGCACCGGGGAGCTGTTTTTT,CAEDRERTGELFF
17,many,-,TRBV9,TRBJ2-2,TGTGCCAGCAGCGTAGTCAGCTTGGGGGGAAACACCGGGGAGCTGTTTTTT,CASSVVSLGGNTGELFF
12,many,-,TRBV30,TRBJ1-2,TGTGCCTGGATTAAGGACGGCTATGGCTACACCTTC,CAWIKDGYGYTF
18,-,TRBD1,TRBV15,TRBJ2-6,TGTGCCACCAGCAGGGACAGGGCTGCTTCGTCTGGGGCCAACGTCCTGACTTTC,CATSRDRAASSGANVLTF
15,-,-,TRBV15,TRBJ1-2,TGTGCCACCAGCAGAGAAGTAGGACAGACTTATGGCTACACCTTC,CATSREVGQTYGYTF
19,many,TRBD2,TRBV6-2/TRBV6-3,TRBJ2-5,TGTGCCAGCAGTCCCACGTCGGGCAGCGGGGGGGCACGAGACGGGACCCAGTACTTC,CASSPTSGSGGARDGTQYF
13,many,TRBD1,TRBV7-2,TRBJ2-7,TGTGCCAGCAGCTTCGAACAGGGGGTCGAGCAGTACTTC,CASSFEQGVEQYF
14,many,-,TRBV6-5,TRBJ1-1,TGTGCCAGCAGTTACTCGGGGGGGCTGACTGAAGCTTTCTTT,CASSYSGGLTEAFF
13,many,-,TRBV6-1,TRBJ2-5,TGTGCCAGCAGTGGACAGGGAGGAGAGACCCAGTACTTC,CASSGQGGETQYF
15,-,-,TRBV15,TRBJ1-6,TGTGCCACCAGCCCCAAAGGGGAATTAAATTCACCCCTCCACTTT,CATSPKGELNSPLHF
13,-,-,TRBV18,TRBJ2-7,TGTGCCAGCTCACCACCAGCCCGGAACGAGCAGTACTTC,CASSPPARNEQYF
14,few,-,TRBV27,TRBJ2-5,TGTGCCAGCAGTTTTTACGGGAACCAAGAGACCCAGTACTTC,CASSFYGNQETQYF
13,many,TRBD2,TRBV30,TRBJ2-7,TGTGCCTGGAGCGTAGCGGGACTGTACGAGCAGTACTTC,CAWSVAGLYEQYF
14,few,TRBD2,TRBV30,TRBJ2-5,TGTGCCTGGAACCTAGCGGGGGGCGCAGAGACCCAGTACTTC,CAWNLAGGAETQYF
16,many,-,TRBV14,TRBJ1-1,TGTGCCAGCAGCCTTTCGAGGGGCCGGGGCGGCACTGAAGCTTTCTTT,CASSLSRGRGGTEAFF
14,many,TRBD2,TRBV12-3/TRBV12-4,TRBJ2-7,TGTGCCAGCAGCATGATAGCGGGGCCCTACGAGCAGTACTTC,CASSMIAGPYEQYF
12,many,-,TRBV20-1,TRBJ2-5,TGCAGTGCTCACGAAACAGGCCAGACCCAGTACTTC,CSAHETGQTQYF
16,-,-,TRBV11-1,TRBJ2-2,TGTGCCAGCAGCTTAGTAGGGCAGACGAACACCGGGGAGCTGTTTTTT,CASSLVGQTNTGELFF